This T cell receptor beta chain appears in the sequencing data of a study of blood T cell repertoires in COVID-19. Study-level background: Samples taken during acute and convalescent COVID-19 were collected in the United States, Italy and Spain. T cells, B-cell-depleted T cells, or PBMCs supplied cDNA or gDNA.

The CDR3 has 15 residues. The germline V gene has CDR1 LGHNA and CDR2 YSLEER. V lost 0 bases to trimming and J lost 11 bases, with 16 bases between them. Method: immunoSEQ multiplex PCR; TCRdb's copy keeps in-frame clones and lacks some. In the table there are about 350,000 clones, around 91% of which are singletons. Sequenced input: peripheral blood. The source of this sequence is a woman younger than 35 who had recovered from COVID-19. The V call is TRBV4-3, the J call TRBJ1-4, with unresolved D. The CDR3 here is CASSQDLGNSEKLFF. The CDR3 region has the DNA TGCGCCAGCAGCCAAGATCTCGGGAATTCGGAGAAACTGTTTTTT.